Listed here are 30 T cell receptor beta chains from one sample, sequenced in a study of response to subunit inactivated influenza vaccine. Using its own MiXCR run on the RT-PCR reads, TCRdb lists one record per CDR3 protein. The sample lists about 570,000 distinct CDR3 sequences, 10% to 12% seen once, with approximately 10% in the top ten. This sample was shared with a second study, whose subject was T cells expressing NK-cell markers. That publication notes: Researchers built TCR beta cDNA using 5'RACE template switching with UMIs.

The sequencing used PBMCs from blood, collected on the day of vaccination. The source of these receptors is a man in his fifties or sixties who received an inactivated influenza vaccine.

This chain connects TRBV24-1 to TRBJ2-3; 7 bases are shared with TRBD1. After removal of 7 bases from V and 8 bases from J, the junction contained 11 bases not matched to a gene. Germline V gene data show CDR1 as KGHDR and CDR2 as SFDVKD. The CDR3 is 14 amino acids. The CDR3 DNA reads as TGTGCCACCAGCTCTGCAGACAGGGTGGTTACGCAGTATTTT. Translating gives CATSSADRVVTQYF.

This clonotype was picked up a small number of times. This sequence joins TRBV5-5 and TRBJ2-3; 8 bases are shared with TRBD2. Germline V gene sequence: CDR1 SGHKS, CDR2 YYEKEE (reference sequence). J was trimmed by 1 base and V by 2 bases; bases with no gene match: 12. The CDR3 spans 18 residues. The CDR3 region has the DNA TGTGCCAGCAGCTTAAACCTTTTTGGGCGGGGGGGCACAGATACGCAGTATTTT. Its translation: CASSLNLFGRGGTDTQYF.

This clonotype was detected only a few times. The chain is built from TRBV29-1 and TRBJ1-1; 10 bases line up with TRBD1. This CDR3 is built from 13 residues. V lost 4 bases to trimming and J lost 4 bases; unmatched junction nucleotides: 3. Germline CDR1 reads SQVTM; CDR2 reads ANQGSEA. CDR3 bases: TGCAGCGTTGGGGACAGGGGTTCCACTGAAGCTTTCTTT. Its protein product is CSVGDRGSTEAFF.

The CDR3 region has the DNA TGTGCCAGCAGCCTAAGACAGGGGGACAGTGGCTACACCTTC. Encoded protein: CASSLRQGDSGYTF. This chain joins TRBV7-2 and TRBJ1-2, with 9 bases fitting TRBD1. V gave up 5 bases and J gave up 7 bases; unmatched junction bases: 8. This CDR3 has 14 amino acids. Germline lookup yields CDR1 SGHTA and CDR2 FQGNSA. Full variable domain (rest looked up from reference TRBV7-2 and TRBJ1-2): GAGVSQSPSNKVTEKGKDVELRCDPISGHTALYWYRQSLGQGLEFLIYFQGNSAPDKSGLPSDRFSAERTGGSVSTLTIQRTQQEDSAVYLCASSLRQGDSGYTFGSGTRLTVV.

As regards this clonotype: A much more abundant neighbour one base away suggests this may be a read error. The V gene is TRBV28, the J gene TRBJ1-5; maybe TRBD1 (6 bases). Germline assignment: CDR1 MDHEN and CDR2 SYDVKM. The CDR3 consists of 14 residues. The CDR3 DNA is TGTGCCAGCAGTTGGACAGACAGCAATCAGCCCCAGCTTTTT. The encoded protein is CASSWTDSNQPQLF. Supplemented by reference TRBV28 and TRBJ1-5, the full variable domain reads DVKVTQSSRYLVKRTGEKVFLECVQDMDHENMFWYRQDPGLGLRLIYFSYDVKMKEKGDIPEGYSVSREKKERFSLILESASTNQTSMYLCASSWTDSNQPQLFGDGTRLSIL.

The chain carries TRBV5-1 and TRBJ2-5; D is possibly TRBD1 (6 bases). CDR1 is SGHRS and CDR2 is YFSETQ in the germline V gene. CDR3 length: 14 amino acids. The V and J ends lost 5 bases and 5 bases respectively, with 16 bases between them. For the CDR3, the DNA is TGCGCCAGCAGGATTACAGGGTCTGGCGAGACCCAGTACTTC. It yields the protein CASRITGSGETQYF.

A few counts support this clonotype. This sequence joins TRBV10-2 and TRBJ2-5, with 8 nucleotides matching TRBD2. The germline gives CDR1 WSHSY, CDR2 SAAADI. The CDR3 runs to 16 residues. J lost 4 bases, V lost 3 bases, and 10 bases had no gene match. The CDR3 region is CASSDRGLGGIETQYF. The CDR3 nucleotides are TGCGCCAGCAGTGATAGGGGACTAGGAGGTATAGAGACCCAGTACTTC.

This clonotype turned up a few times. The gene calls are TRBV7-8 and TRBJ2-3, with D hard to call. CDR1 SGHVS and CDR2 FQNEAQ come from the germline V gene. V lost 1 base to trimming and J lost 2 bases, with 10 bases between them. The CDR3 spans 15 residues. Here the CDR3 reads CASSLGQTITDTQYF. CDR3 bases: TGTGCCAGCAGCTTAGGACAAACTATCACAGATACGCAGTATTTT.

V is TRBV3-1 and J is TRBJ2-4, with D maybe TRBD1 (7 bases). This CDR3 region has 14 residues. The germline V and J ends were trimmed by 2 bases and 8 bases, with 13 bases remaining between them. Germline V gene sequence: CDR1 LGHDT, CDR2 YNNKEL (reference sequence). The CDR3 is CASSQSGGMHIQYF. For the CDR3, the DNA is TGTGCCAGCAGCCAATCAGGGGGGATGCACATTCAGTACTTC.

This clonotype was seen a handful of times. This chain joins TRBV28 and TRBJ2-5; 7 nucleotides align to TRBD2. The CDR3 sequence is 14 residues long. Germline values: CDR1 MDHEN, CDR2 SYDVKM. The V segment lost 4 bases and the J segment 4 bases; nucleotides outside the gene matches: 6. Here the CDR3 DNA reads TGTGCCAGCAGTTCGGGACTACCCCCAGAGACCCAGTACTTC. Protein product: CASSSGLPPETQYF. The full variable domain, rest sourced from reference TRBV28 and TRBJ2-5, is DVKVTQSSRYLVKRTGEKVFLECVQDMDHENMFWYRQDPGLGLRLIYFSYDVKMKEKGDIPEGYSVSREKKERFSLILESASTNQTSMYLCASSSGLPPETQYFGPGTRLLVL.

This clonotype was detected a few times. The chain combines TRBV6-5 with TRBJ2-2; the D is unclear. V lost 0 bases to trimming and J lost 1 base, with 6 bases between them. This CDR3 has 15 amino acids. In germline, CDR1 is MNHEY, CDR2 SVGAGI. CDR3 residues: CASSYSGQNTGELFF. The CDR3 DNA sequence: TGTGCCAGCAGTTACTCTGGGCAGAACACCGGGGAGCTGTTTTTT.

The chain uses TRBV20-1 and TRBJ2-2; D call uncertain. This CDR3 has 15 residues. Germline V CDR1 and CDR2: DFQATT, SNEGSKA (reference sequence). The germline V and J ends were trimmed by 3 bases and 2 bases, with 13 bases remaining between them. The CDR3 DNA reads TGCAGTGCTAGGCCGGGCCAGGTTAACACCGGGGAGCTGTTTTTT. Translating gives CSARPGQVNTGELFF.

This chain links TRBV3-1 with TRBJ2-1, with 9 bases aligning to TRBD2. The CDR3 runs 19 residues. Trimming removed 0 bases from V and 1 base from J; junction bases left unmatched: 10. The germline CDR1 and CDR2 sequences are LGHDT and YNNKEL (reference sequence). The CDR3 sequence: CASSQDLGRAGGSYNEQFF. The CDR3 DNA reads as TGTGCCAGCAGCCAAGATCTAGGGCGAGCGGGGGGTTCCTACAATGAGCAGTTCTTC.

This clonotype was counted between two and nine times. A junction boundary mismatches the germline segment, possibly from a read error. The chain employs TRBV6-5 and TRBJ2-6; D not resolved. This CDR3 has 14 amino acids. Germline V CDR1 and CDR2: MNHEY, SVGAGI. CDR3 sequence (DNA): TGTGCCAGCAGTTACGAACCTGGGGTCAACGTCCTGACTTTC. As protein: CASSYEPGVNVLTF.

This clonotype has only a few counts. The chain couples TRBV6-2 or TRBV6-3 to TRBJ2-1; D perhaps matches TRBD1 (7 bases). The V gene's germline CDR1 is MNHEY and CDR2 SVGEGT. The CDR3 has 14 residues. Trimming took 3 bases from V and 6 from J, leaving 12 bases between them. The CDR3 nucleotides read TGTGCCAGCAGTTATGGGCAGGGGGGCAATGAGCAGTTCTTC. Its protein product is CASSYGQGGNEQFF.

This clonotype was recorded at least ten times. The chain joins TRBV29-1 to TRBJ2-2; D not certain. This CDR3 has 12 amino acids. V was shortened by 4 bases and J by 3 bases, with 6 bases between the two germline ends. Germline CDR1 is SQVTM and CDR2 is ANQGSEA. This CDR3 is CSVVAHTGELFF. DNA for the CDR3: TGCAGCGTTGTAGCTCACACCGGGGAGCTGTTTTTT.

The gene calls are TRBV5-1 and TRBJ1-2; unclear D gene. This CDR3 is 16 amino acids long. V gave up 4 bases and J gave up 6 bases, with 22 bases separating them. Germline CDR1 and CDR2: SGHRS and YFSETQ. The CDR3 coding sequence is TGCGCCAGCAGCAGAGTCCCCCAGGATCCCGGTCATGGCTACACCTTC. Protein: CASSRVPQDPGHGYTF.

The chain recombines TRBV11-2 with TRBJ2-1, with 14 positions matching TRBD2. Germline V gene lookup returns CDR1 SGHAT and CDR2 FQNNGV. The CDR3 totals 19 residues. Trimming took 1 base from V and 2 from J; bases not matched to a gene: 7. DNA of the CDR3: TGTGCCAGCAGCTTAGTTCCGACTAGCGGGAGGGCCCCCTACAATGAGCAGTTCTTC. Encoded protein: CASSLVPTSGRAPYNEQFF. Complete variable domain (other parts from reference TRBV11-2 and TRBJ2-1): EAGVAQSPRYKIIEKRQSVAFWCNPISGHATLYWYQQILGQGPKLLIQFQNNGVVDDSQLPKDRFSAERLKGVDSTLKIQPAKLEDSAVYLCASSLVPTSGRAPYNEQFFGPGTRLTVL.

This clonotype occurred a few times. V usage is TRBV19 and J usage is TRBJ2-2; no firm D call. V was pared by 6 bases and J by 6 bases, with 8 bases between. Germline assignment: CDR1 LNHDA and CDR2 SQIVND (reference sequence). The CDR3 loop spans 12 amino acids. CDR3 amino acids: CASRQRPGELFF. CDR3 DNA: TGTGCCAGTAGGCAAAGACCCGGGGAGCTGTTTTTT.

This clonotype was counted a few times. The CDR3 DNA reads TGTGCCATCAGTGGAGACAGAAACACCGGGGAGCTGTTTTTT. Protein product: CAISGDRNTGELFF. J is TRBJ2-2 and V is TRBV10-3, with D perhaps matching TRBD1 (5 bases). V gave up 4 bases and J gave up 2 bases, with 8 bases separating them. The germline V gene has CDR1 ENHRY and CDR2 SYGVKD. The CDR3 contains 14 residues.

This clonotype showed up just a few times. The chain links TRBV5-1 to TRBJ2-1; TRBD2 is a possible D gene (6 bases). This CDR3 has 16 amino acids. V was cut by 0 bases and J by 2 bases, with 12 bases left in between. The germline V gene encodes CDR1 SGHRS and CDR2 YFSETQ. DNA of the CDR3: TGCGCCAGCAGCTTGGCCGTCGAGCGGGCCTACAATGAGCAGTTCTTC. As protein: CASSLAVERAYNEQFF. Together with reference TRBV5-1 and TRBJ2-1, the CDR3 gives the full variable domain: KAGVTQTPRYLIKTRGQQVTLSCSPISGHRSVSWYQQTPGQGLQFLFEYFSETQRNKGNFPGRFSGRQFSNSRSEMNVSTLELGDSALYLCASSLAVERAYNEQFFGPGTRLTVL.

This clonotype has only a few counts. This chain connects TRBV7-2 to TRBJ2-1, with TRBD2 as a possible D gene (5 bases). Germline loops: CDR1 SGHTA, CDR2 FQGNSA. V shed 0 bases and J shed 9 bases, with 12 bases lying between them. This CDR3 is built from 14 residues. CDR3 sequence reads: CASSLAGDGLEQFF. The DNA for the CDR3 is TGTGCCAGCAGCTTAGCGGGAGATGGGCTTGAGCAGTTCTTC.

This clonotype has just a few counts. CDR3 bases: TGTGCCAGCACGCTTAGTAGCGGAGGGGCCTACGAGCAGTACTTC. This codes for CASTLSSGGAYEQYF. J is TRBJ2-7 and V is TRBV7-9, with TRBD2 as a possible D gene (6 bases). The CDR3 covers 15 residues. Trimming pared 7 bases from V and 2 bases from J, leaving 18 bases between. Germline CDR1 and CDR2: SEHNR and FQNEAQ (reference sequence).

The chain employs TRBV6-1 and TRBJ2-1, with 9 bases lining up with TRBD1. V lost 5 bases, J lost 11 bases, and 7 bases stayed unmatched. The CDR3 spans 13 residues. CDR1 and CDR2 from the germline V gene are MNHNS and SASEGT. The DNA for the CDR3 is TGTGCCAGCAGTACCCAGGGACAGGGAAAGCAGTTCTTC. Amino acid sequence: CASSTQGQGKQFF.

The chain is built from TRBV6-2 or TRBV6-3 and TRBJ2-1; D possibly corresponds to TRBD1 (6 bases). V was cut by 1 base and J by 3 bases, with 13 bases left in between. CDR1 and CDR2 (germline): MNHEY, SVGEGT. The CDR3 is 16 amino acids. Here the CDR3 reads CASSYFAGQLYNEQFF. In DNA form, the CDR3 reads TGTGCCAGCAGTTACTTTGCCGGACAGCTCTACAATGAGCAGTTCTTC.

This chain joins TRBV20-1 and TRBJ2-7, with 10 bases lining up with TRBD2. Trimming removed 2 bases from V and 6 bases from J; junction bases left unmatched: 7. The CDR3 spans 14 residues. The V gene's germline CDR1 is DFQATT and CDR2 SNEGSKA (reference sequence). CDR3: CSARHSGGKSEQYF. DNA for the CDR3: TGCAGTGCTAGACATAGCGGGGGGAAGAGCGAGCAGTACTTC.

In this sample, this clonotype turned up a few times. The CDR3 loop is CASSIPPSRLAGGKETQYF. In nucleotides, the CDR3 is TGTGCCAGTAGTATCCCTCCAAGCAGACTAGCGGGAGGGAAAGAGACCCAGTACTTC. The genes are TRBV19 and TRBJ2-5, with 14 bases fitting TRBD2. The germline CDR1 and CDR2 sequences are LNHDA and SQIVND (reference sequence). This CDR3 spans 19 amino acids. V trimming: 3 bases; J trimming: 3 bases; junction bases outside the gene matches: 12.

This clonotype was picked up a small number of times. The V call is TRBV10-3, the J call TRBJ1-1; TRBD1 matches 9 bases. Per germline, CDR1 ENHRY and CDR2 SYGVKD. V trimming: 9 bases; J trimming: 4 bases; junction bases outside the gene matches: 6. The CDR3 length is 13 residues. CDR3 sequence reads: CAINRGQGTEAFF. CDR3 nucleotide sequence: TGTGCCATAAACAGGGGGCAGGGCACTGAAGCTTTCTTT.

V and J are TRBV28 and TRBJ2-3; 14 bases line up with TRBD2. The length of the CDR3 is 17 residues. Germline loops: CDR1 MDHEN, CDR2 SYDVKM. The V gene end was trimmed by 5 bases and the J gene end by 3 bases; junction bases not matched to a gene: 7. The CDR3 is CASSPGGLAGATDTQYF. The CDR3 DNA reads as TGTGCCAGCAGTCCCGGGGGACTAGCGGGAGCAACAGATACGCAGTATTTT.

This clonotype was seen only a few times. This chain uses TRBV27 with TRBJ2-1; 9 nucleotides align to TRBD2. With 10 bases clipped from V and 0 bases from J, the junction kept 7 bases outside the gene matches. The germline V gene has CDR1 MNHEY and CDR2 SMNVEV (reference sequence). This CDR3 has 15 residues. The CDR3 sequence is CATSGGPSSYNEQFF. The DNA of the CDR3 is TGTGCCACCAGCGGGGGGCCGAGCTCCTACAATGAGCAGTTCTTC.